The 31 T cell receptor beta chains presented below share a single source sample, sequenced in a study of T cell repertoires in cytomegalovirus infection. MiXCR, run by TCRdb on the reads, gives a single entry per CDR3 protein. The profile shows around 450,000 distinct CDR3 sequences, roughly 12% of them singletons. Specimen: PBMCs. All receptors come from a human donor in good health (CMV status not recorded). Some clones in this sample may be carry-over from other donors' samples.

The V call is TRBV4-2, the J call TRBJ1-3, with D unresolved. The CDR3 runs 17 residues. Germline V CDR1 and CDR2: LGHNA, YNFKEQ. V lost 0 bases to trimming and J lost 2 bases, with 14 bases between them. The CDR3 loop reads CASSQDPVRTTGNTIYF. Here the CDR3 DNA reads TGTGCCAGCAGCCAAGATCCGGTTAGGACGACTGGAAACACCATATATTTT.

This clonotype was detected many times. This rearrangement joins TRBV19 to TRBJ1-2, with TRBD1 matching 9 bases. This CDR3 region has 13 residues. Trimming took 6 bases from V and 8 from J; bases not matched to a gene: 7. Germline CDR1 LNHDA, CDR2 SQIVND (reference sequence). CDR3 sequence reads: CASREQGAEGYTF. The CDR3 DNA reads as TGTGCCAGTAGGGAACAGGGGGCAGAAGGCTACACCTTC.

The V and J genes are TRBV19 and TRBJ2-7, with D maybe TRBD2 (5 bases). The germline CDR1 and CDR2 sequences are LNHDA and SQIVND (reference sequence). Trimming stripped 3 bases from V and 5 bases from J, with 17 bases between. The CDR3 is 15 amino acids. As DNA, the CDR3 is TGTGCCAGTAGTATCTCCCCTGGCAGGAGGAACGAGCAGTACTTC. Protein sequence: CASSISPGRRNEQYF.

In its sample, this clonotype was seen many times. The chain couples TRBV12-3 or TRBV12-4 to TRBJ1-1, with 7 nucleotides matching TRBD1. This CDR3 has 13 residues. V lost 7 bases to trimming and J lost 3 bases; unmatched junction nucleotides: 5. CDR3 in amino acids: CASTLTGYTEAFF. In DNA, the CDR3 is TGTGCCAGCACCCTGACAGGGTACACTGAAGCTTTCTTT.

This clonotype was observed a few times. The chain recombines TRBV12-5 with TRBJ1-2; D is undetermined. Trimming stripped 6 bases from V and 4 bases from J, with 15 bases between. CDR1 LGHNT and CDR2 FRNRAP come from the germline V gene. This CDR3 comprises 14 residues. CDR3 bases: TGTGCTAGTGGCGGGCCGTCCGTAGGCTATGGCTACACCTTC. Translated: CASGGPSVGYGYTF. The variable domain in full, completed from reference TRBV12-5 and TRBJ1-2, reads DARVTQTPRHKVTEMGQEVTMRCQPILGHNTVFWYRQTMMQGLELLAYFRNRAPLDDSGMPKDRFSAEMPDATLATLKIQPSEPRDSAVYFCASGGPSVGYGYTFGSGTRLTVV.

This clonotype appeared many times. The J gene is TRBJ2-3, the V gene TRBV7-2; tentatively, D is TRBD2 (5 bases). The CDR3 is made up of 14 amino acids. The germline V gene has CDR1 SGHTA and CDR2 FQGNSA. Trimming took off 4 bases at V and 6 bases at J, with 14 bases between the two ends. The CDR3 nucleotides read TGTGCCAGCAGCTCGGGCCTGTCGGGGGATACGCAGTATTTT. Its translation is CASSSGLSGDTQYF.

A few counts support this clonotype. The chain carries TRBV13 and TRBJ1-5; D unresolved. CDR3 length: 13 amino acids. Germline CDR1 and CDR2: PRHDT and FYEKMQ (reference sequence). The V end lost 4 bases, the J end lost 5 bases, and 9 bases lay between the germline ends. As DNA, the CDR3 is TGTGCCAGCAGCTACCGAACTGATCAGCCCCAGCATTTT. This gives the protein CASSYRTDQPQHF.

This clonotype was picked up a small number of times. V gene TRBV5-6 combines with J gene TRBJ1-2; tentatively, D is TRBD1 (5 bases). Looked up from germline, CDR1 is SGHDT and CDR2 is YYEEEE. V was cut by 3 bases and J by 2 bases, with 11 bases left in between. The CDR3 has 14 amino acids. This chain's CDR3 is CASSSIGGNYGYTF. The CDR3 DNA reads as TGTGCCAGCAGCTCAATTGGGGGGAACTATGGCTACACCTTC.

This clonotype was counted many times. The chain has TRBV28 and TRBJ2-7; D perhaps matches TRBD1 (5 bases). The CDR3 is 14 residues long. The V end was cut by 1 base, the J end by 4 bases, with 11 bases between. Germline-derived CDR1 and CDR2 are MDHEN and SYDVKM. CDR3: CASSLLQVVYEQYF. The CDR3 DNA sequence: TGTGCCAGCAGTTTATTACAGGTGGTGTACGAGCAGTACTTC.

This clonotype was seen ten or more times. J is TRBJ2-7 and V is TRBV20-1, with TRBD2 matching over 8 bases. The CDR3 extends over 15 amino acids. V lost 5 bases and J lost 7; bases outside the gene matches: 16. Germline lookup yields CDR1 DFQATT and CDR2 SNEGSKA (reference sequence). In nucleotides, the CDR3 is TGCAGTGCTGAGGAGGGCGGGGGGCCTTTCAGGGAGCAGTACTTC. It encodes CSAEEGGGPFREQYF.

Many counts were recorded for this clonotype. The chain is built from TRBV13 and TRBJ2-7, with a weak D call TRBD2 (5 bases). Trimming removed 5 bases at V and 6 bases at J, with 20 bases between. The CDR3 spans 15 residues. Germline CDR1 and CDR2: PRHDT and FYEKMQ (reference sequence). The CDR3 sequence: CASSRGLNPGSEQYF. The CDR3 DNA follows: TGTGCCAGCAGCCGAGGACTGAATCCCGGCAGCGAGCAGTACTTC. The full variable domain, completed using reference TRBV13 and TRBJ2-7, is AAGVIQSPRHLIKEKRETATLKCYPIPRHDTVYWYQQGPGQDPQFLISFYEKMQSDKGSIPDRFSAQQFSDYHSELNMSSLELGDSALYFCASSRGLNPGSEQYFGPGTRLTVT.

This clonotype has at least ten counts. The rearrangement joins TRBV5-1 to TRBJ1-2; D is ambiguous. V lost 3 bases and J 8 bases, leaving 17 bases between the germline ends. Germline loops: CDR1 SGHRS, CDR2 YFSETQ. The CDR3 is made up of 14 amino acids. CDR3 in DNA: TGCGCCAGCAGCTACAACCCGGGAGTCCTGGGCTACACCTTC. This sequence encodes CASSYNPGVLGYTF.

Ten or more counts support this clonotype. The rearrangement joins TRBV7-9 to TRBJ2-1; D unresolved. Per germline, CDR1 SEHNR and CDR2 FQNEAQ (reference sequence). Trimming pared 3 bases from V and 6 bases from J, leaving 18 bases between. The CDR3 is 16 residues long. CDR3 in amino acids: CASSFFSLGSGNEQFF. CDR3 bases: TGTGCCAGCAGCTTCTTCAGCCTGGGGTCAGGCAATGAGCAGTTCTTC.

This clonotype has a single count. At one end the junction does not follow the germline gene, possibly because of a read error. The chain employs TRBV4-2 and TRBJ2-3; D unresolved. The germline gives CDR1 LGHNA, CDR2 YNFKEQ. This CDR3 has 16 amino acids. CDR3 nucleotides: TGTGCCAGCAGCCAGACTCTAGTAGGGAACGCAGATACGCAGAATTTT. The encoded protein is CASSQTLVGNADTQNF.

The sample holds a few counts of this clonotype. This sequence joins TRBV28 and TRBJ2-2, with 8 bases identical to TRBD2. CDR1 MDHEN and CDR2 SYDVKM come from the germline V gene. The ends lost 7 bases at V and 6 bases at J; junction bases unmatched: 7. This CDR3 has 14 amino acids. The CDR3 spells CASKYSGSSGELFF. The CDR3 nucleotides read TGTGCCAGCAAATACAGCGGGAGCTCCGGGGAGCTGTTTTTT.

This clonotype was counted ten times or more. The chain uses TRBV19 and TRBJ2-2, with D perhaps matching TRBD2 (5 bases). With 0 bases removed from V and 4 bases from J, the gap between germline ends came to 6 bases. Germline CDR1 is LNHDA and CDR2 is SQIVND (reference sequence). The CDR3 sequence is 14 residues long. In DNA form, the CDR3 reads TGTGCCAGTAGTATAGAGGGAGTCACCGGGGAGCTGTTTTTT. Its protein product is CASSIEGVTGELFF. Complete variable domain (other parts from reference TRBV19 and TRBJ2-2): DGGITQSPKYLFRKEGQNVTLSCEQNLNHDAMYWYRQDPGQGLRLIYYSQIVNDFQKGDIAEGYSVSREKKESFPLTVTSAQKNPTAFYLCASSIEGVTGELFFGEGSRLTVL.

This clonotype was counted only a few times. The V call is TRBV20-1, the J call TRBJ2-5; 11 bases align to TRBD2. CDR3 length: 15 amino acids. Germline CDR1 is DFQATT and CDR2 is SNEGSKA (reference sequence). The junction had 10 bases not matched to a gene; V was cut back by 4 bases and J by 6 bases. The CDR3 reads CSATPSGGPGKTQYF. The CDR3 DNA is TGCAGTGCTACCCCTAGCGGGGGGCCAGGGAAGACCCAGTACTTC.

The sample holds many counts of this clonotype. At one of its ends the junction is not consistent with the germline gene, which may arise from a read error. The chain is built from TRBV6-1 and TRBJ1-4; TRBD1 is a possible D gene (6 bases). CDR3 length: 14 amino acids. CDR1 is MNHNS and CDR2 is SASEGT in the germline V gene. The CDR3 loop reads CASSEGTANEKLFF. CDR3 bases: TGTGCCAGCAGTGAAGGGACAGCTAACGAAAAACTGTTTTTT.

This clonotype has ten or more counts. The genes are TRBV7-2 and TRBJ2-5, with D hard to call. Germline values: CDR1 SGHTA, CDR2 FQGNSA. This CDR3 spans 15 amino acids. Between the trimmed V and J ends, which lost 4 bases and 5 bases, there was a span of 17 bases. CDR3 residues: CASSSPPGPGETQYF. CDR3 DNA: TGTGCCAGCAGCTCCCCTCCCGGTCCCGGGGAGACCCAGTACTTC.

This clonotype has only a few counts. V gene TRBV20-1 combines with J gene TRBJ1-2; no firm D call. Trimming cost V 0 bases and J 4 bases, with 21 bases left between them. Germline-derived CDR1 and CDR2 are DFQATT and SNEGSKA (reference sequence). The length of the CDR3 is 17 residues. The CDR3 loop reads CSARDRTGSTTFYGYTF. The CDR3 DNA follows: TGCAGTGCTAGAGATAGAACCGGATCAACAACCTTCTATGGCTACACCTTC.

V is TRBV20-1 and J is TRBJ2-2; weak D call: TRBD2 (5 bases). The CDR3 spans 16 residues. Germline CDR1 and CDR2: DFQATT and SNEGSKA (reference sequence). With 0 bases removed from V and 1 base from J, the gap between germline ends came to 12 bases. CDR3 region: CSARDLREGNTGELFF. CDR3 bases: TGCAGTGCTAGAGATCTTCGGGAAGGGAACACCGGGGAGCTGTTTTTT.

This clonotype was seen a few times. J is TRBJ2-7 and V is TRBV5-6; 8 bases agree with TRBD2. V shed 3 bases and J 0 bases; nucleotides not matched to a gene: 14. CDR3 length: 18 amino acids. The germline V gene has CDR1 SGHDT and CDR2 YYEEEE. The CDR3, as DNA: TGTGCCAGCAGCTACCGGGGCAGCGGGAGTGCCATCTCCTACGAGCAGTACTTC. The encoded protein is CASSYRGSGSAISYEQYF. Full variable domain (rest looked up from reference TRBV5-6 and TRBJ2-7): DAGVTQSPTHLIKTRGQQVTLRCSPKSGHDTVSWYQQALGQGPQFIFQYYEEEERQRGNFPDRFSGHQFPNYSSELNVNALLLGDSALYLCASSYRGSGSAISYEQYFGPGTRLTVT.

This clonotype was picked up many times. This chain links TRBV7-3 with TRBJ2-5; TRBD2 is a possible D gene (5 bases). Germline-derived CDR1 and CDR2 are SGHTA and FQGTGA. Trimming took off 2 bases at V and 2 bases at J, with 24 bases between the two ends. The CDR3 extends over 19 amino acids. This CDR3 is CASSLQLGPSRRAQETQYF. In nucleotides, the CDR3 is TGTGCCAGCAGCTTACAACTAGGCCCTAGCCGTAGAGCTCAAGAGACCCAGTACTTC.

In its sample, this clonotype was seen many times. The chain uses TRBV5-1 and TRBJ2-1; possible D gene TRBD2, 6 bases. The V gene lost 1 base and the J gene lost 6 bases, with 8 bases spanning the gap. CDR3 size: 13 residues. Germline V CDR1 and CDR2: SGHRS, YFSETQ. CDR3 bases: TGCGCCAGCAGCTTGATGGGGGGCAATGAGCAGTTCTTC. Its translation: CASSLMGGNEQFF.

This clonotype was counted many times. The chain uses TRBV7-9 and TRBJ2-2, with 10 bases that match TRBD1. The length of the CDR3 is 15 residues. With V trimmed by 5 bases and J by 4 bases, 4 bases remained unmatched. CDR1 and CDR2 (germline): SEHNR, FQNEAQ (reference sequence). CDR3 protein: CASSPGTGVTGELFF. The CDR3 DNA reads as TGTGCCAGCAGCCCTGGGACAGGGGTCACCGGGGAGCTGTTTTTT.

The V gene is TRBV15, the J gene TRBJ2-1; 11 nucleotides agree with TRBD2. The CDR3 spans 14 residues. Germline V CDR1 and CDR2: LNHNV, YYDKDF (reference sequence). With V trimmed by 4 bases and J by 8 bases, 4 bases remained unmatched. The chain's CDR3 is CATSNPSGRYEQFF. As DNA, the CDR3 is TGTGCCACCAGCAACCCTAGCGGGAGGTATGAGCAGTTCTTC.

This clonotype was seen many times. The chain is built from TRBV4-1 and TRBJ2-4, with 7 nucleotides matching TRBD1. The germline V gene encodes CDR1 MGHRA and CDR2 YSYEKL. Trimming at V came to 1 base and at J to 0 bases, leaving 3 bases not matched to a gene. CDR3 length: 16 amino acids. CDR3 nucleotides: TGCGCCAGCAGCCAAGGAGGGGGCTTAGCCAAAAACATTCAGTACTTC. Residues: CASSQGGGLAKNIQYF.

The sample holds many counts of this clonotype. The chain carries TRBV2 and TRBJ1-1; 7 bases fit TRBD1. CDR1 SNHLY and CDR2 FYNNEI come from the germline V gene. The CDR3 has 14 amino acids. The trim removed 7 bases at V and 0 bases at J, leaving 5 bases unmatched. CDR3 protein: CASTKGALNTEAFF. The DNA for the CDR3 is TGTGCCAGCACCAAGGGGGCTCTGAACACTGAAGCTTTCTTT.

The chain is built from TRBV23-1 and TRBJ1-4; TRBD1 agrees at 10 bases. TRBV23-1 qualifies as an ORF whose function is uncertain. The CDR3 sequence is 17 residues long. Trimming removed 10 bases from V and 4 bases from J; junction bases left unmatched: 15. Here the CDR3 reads CANRQGAFRTLNEKLFF. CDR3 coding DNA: TGCGCCAACAGACAGGGGGCGTTTAGGACCCTTAATGAAAAACTGTTTTTT.

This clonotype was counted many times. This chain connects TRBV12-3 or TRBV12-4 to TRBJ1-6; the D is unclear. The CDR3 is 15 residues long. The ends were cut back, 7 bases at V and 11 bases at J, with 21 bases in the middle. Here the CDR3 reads CASTPIGEGWPPLHF. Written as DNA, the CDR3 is TGTGCCAGCACCCCGATCGGGGAGGGCTGGCCACCCCTCCACTTT.

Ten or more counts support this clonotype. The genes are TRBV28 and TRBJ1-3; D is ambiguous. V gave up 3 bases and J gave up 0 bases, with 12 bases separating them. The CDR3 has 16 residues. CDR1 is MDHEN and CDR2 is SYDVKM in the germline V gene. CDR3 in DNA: TGTGCCAGCAGTTTCGGGGTTTCCAGCTCTGGAAACACCATATATTTT. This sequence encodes CASSFGVSSSGNTIYF.